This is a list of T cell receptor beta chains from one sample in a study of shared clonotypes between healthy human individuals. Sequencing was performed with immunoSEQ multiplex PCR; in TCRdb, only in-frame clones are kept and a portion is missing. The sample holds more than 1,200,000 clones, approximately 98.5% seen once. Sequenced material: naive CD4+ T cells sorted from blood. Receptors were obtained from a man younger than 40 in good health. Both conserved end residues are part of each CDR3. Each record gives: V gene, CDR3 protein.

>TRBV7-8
CASSLGRRAGELFF
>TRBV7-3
CASSTGTGPHLNTGELFF
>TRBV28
CASSYYRASGANVLTF
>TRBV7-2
CASSLSSPDTQYF
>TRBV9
CASSVSAVSSYEQYF
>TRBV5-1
CASHPATSTDTQYF
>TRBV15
CATSRAGVNQPQHF
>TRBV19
CASSSSGAYEQYF
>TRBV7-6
CASSLAMLSGRAWEQFF
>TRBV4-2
CASSHVSGNYNEQFF
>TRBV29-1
CSVEGTGDTEAFF
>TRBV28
CASSPYVPLGTQYF
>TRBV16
CASSADILPTGNTIYF
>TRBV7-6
CASSPTGVGDTQYF
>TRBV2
CASSPSLGDGGELFF
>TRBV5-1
CASSGRQDLSYEQYF
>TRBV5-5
CASSSSFRRDTQYF
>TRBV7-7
CASSLDFPYTGELFF
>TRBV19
CASSMRDRVGSADTQYF
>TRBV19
CASKQGFVFGETQYF
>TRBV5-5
CASSSLAGPPNNEQFF
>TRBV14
CASSQGVGSYNEQFF
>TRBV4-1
CASSQPITNYGYTF
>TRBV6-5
CASSYTQGANTIYF
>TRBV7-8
CASSLVSGELFF
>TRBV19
CASSRQLMNTEAFF
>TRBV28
CASSPRQGAFVAQYF
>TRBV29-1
CSVEGGVSGANVLTF
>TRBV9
CASSVDGAGASSYNEQFF
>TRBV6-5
CASSGSGNDHTEAFF
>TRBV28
CASSWGRQRNEQFF
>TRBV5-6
CASSFAVAGGIGTQYF
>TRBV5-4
CASSLVTGPYNEQFF
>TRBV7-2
CASTPGLAGIRWGDTQYF
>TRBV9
CASSVGAPWFRPGTDTQYF
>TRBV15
CATSRARLAGVPTGELFF
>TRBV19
CASSPITGLAPSSYNEQFF
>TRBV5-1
CASSLTSGEQYF
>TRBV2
CASSQDVGRGDYEQYF
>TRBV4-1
CASSQSLLAGAKNIQYF
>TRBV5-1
CASSLFRQGGNEQFF
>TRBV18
CASSPGKGMREKLFF
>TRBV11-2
CASSLGAGLSYGYTF